These 16 T cell receptor beta chains were sequenced from one sample in a study of T cell repertoires in cytomegalovirus infection. In TCRdb, the reads were re-called with MiXCR into one record per CDR3 protein. The sample holds hundreds of thousands of distinct CDR3 sequences, about 11% seen once. Sequenced: PBMCs. The receptors originated from a human donor in good health (CMV status not recorded). Some clones in this sample may be carry-over from other donors' samples.

This clonotype was picked up a small number of times. The chain uses TRBV15 and TRBJ1-5; 8 bases fit TRBD1. CDR1 and CDR2 from the germline V gene are LNHNV and YYDKDF (reference sequence). V lost 5 bases, J lost 0 bases, and 3 bases stayed unmatched. This CDR3 is 15 amino acids long. This CDR3 reads CATSQDRGSNQPQHF. In DNA, the CDR3 is TGTGCCACCAGCCAAGACAGGGGTAGCAATCAGCCCCAGCATTTT.

This clonotype has only a few counts. The chain employs TRBV5-1 and TRBJ2-1, with 11 nucleotides matching TRBD2. Germline CDR1 reads SGHRS; CDR2 reads YFSETQ. This CDR3 is built from 15 residues. The V gene end was trimmed by 1 base and the J gene end by 5 bases; junction bases not matched to a gene: 2. CDR3 residues: CASSLKLAGDNEQFF. CDR3 nucleotide sequence: TGCGCCAGCAGCTTGAAACTAGCGGGAGACAATGAGCAGTTCTTC.

There are many counts of this clonotype. This chain joins TRBV7-6 and TRBJ1-3; D remains unclear. V was cut by 5 bases and J by 0 bases, with 14 bases left in between. This CDR3 has 16 residues. The germline V gene encodes CDR1 SGHVS and CDR2 FNYEAQ. CDR3 DNA: TGTGCCAGCAGCCTCCTCGGGGAGAACTCTGGAAACACCATATATTTT. Translation gives CASSLLGENSGNTIYF.

This chain links TRBV12-3 or TRBV12-4 with TRBJ2-2; D may be TRBD1 (6 bases). This CDR3 is built from 17 residues. Trimming took off 2 bases at V and 3 bases at J, with 16 bases between the two ends. CDR3 sequence reads: CASSLIGGSLDTGELFF. In nucleotides, the CDR3 is TGTGCCAGCAGTTTAATTGGGGGCAGCTTGGACACCGGGGAGCTGTTTTTT.

The chain combines TRBV9 with TRBJ1-5; no clear D gene. V was clipped by 0 bases and J by 2 bases, with 6 bases between them. The CDR3 contains 14 residues. CDR1 and CDR2 from the germline V gene are SGDLS and YYNGEE. Here the CDR3 reads CASSVDSGNQPQHF. The DNA for the CDR3 is TGTGCCAGCAGCGTAGACTCAGGCAATCAGCCCCAGCATTTT.

This clonotype was observed many times. CDR3 sequence (DNA): TGTGCCAGCAGTGAAGGGAGGTTCCAAGAGACCCAGTACTTC. It encodes CASSEGRFQETQYF. This rearrangement joins TRBV2 to TRBJ2-5; D is perhaps TRBD2 (5 bases). Germline CDR1 reads SNHLY; CDR2 reads FYNNEI. V was cut by 1 base and J by 1 base, with 7 bases left in between. The CDR3 covers 14 residues.

The table lists this clonotype with many counts. The chain links TRBV24-1 to TRBJ2-1, with a tentative D call TRBD2 (6 bases). This CDR3 spans 14 amino acids. The V end lost 6 bases, the J end lost 3 bases, and 11 bases lay between the germline ends. CDR1 and CDR2 (germline): KGHDR, SFDVKD. The CDR3: CATSHGSLYNEQFF. CDR3 nucleotides: TGTGCCACCAGTCACGGGAGCCTCTACAATGAGCAGTTCTTC.

This clonotype occurred many times. V gene TRBV7-2 combines with J gene TRBJ1-2; weak D call: TRBD1 (5 bases). Germline values: CDR1 SGHTA, CDR2 FQGNSA. Trimming shortened V by 5 bases and J by 4 bases, and 17 bases separated the two germline ends. The CDR3 sequence is 15 residues long. As DNA, the CDR3 is TGTGCCAGCAGCCTAGGAGCGACAGATATCTATGGCTACACCTTC. Residues: CASSLGATDIYGYTF.

This clonotype was seen at least ten times. The genes are TRBV11-2 and TRBJ2-3, with D tentatively TRBD1 (6 bases). Germline V gene lookup returns CDR1 SGHAT and CDR2 FQNNGV. The CDR3 spans 17 residues. V dropped 2 bases and J dropped 4 bases, with 19 bases sitting between them. The CDR3 DNA follows: TGTGCCAGCAGCTTACTTACCGGGACATCGTTTTCAGATACGCAGTATTTT. Its translation: CASSLLTGTSFSDTQYF.

This clonotype was seen many times. The chain carries TRBV7-2 and TRBJ1-5, with D possibly matching TRBD1 (6 bases). Germline V lookup: CDR1 SGHTA, CDR2 FQGNSA. V lost 5 bases and J 4 bases, leaving 15 bases between the germline ends. The CDR3 runs 15 residues. The CDR3 bases are TGTGCCAGCAGCGTCATGGGGGGCGGGAATCAGCCCCAGCATTTT. Translation: CASSVMGGGNQPQHF.

The CDR3: CASSLDRRLSEKLFF. In DNA, the CDR3 is TGCGCCAGCAGCTTGGATCGTCGTTTGAGTGAAAAACTGTTTTTT. The rearrangement links TRBV5-1 to TRBJ1-4; D remains ambiguous. The germline V gene encodes CDR1 SGHRS and CDR2 YFSETQ. This CDR3 is built from 15 residues. V lost 0 bases, J lost 7 bases, and 13 bases lay in between.

This clonotype was seen more than once but under ten times. The V and J genes are TRBV6-1 and TRBJ1-5; the D gene is possibly TRBD1 (5 bases). V gave up 3 bases and J gave up 1 base, with 13 bases separating them. The CDR3 is made up of 16 amino acids. Germline lookup yields CDR1 MNHNS and CDR2 SASEGT. The CDR3 DNA is TGTGCCAGCAGTGAGATCTTGGGGCCAAGCAATCAGCCCCAGCATTTT. Encoded protein: CASSEILGPSNQPQHF.

In its sample, this clonotype was seen many times. The chain combines TRBV12-3 or TRBV12-4 with TRBJ2-7; 7 nucleotides match TRBD1. This CDR3 comprises 14 residues. Trimming took 5 bases from V and 0 from J; bases not matched to a gene: 4. The CDR3: CASSLDRFSYEQYF. CDR3 in DNA: TGTGCCAGCAGTCTGGACAGGTTCTCCTACGAGCAGTACTTC.

This clonotype was detected only a few times. V is TRBV19 and J is TRBJ1-5; 12 nucleotides align to TRBD1. The CDR3 is 15 residues long. V lost 3 bases and J lost 6; bases outside the gene matches: 3. CDR1 is LNHDA, CDR2 SQIVND, per germline (reference sequence). The CDR3 loop reads CASSIGTGGFQPQHF. CDR3 coding DNA: TGTGCCAGTAGTATTGGGACAGGGGGCTTTCAGCCCCAGCATTTT.

The sample holds many counts of this clonotype. The chain combines TRBV7-9 with TRBJ2-3; D is possibly TRBD1 or TRBD2 (6 bases each). The germline V gene has CDR1 SEHNR and CDR2 FQNEAQ (reference sequence). CDR3 size: 16 residues. Deletions cut 1 base from V and 2 bases from J, with 13 bases between. The CDR3 is CASSLERGLFTDTQYF. Here the CDR3 DNA reads TGTGCCAGCAGCTTAGAACGGGGGCTATTCACAGATACGCAGTATTTT.

The sample holds a few counts of this clonotype. This sequence joins TRBV29-1 and TRBJ1-2, with D maybe TRBD1 (6 bases). This CDR3 is built from 13 residues. Trimming left V 3 bases short and J 4 bases short, with 12 bases between. CDR1 and CDR2 from the germline V gene are SQVTM and ANQGSEA. CDR3 in amino acids: CSVDAGEGYGYTF. DNA of the CDR3: TGCAGCGTTGATGCAGGGGAGGGCTATGGCTACACCTTC.